Only a few counts were recorded for the clone carrying this TCR beta chain. Cells sorted as Tregs were CD4+, CD25+ and CD127-/low. V lost 1 base and J lost 2, with 2 bases in between. The CDR3 spans 12 residues. Adaptor-ligated barcode primers were used to amplify TRBV12-4/TRBJ1-2 clonotypes. TCRdb called the multiplex PCR reads again in MiXCR, with one record for every CDR3 protein. The profile shows 600 to 800 distinct CDR3 sequences, 10% of them singletons. This chain joins TRBV12-3 or TRBV12-4 and TRBJ1-2; no firm D call. This clonotype was sampled from a female donor with breast cancer. The sample was Tregs sorted from blood. The CDR3: CASSLGNYGYTF. In nucleotides, the CDR3 is TGTGCCAGCAGTTTAGGCAACTATGGCTACACCTTC.